Included here is one T cell receptor (beta chain) sequence, with context. The sample's treatment: treatment-naive control, cytoreductive nephrectomy. Control samples are tumors resected by cytoreductive nephrectomy without prior radiation. The tumor was a clear cell renal cell carcinoma. V dropped 2 bases and J dropped 7 bases, with 17 bases sitting between them. Germline CDR1 and CDR2: MGHRA and YSYEKL. The CDR3 covers 15 residues. This entry is derived from a study of radiation and T cells in renal cell carcinoma. The table came from immunoSEQ multiplex PCR; TCRdb's copy has only in-frame clones and leaves some out. The data hold more than 15,000 clones, with around 58% observed a single time.

The receptor comes from a man in his forties or fifties with renal cell carcinoma. Here the sequenced sample was tumor tissue, taken from a patient whose treatment was nephrectomy without radiotherapy. The chain is built from TRBV4-1 and TRBJ1-2, with D possibly TRBD1 on 6 matching bases. CDR3 nucleotides: TGCGCCAGCAGCCAAAGGACTCACAGGGAACCTGGCTACACCTTC. Its translation is CASSQRTHREPGYTF.